This T cell receptor beta chain appears in the sequencing data of a study of T cells in Graves' hyperthyroidism and ophthalmopathy. Findings and limits, study-wide: A model of 13 V-J features distinguished ophthalmopathy from stable hyperthyroidism.

For this clonotype: The antigen remains undetermined.

The investigators amplified TCR beta CDR3 regions from RNA transcripts. With the HTBI primer set, the TCR CDR3 went through a first round of RT-PCR. TCRdb ran MiXCR on the multiplex PCR reads and lists one entry per CDR3 protein. This sample has approximately 400,000 distinct CDR3 sequences, with around a sixth found just once. Germline assignment: CDR1 DFQATT and CDR2 SNEGSKA (reference sequence). The V gene lost 0 bases and the J gene lost 11 bases, with 7 bases spanning the gap. This CDR3 has 10 residues. Fresh peripheral blood, approximately 10 ml, was the source of the PBMCs. This chain joins TRBV20-1 and TRBJ1-2; TRBD1 might be the D (6 bases). The origin of this receptor is a man aged 18 to 29 with Graves' ophthalmopathy. Specimen: blood. CDR3 sequence reads: CSARDRGYTF. The CDR3 nucleotides read TGCAGTGCTAGAGACAGGGGATACACCTTC.